Here is one T cell receptor beta chain with its context. What this receptor recognizes is not known. No much larger clone exists at a distance of one base, and base qualities are not known. The sample comes from a study of graft-versus-host responses after intestinal transplantation (dated by TCRdb to the early 2020s). General notes on the study: The transplants that recipients got were multivisceral, liver-intestinal, or isolated intestinal. Anti-thymocyte globulin induction was given to all recipients, followed by maintenance tacrolimus and steroids for 2 to 4 years. Graft-versus-host and host-versus-graft alloreactive T cell clones were tracked in the graft, circulation and bone marrow after intestinal transplantation using bulk TCR-beta CDR3 sequencing. Alloreactive clones were identified by sequencing pre-transplant mixed lymphocyte reaction products and comparing these products with unstimulated pre-transplant donor and recipient T cells. The cohort enrolled approximately 24 intestinal transplant recipients, one of whom was a retransplant, and a few patients without pretransplant specimens were excluded. A peak of at least 4% donor T cells among recipient peripheral blood mononuclear cells was the definition used for donor T cell macrochimerism. Instead of going to the commercial service, samples from a few later patients were sequenced in-house on an Illumina MiSeq and processed with MiXCR.

Summary of the overall study and its limitations: GvH clones were detected in recipient bone marrow, and some of these GvH clones were observed earlier in ileal mucosa or blood, consistent with an intestinal mucosal origin. In the allografts of patients with donor T cell macrochimerism, GvH to HvG T cell clonal ratios were high. Peak levels of circulating GvH clones were associated with declines in HvG clones early after transplant. The conclusions were limited by the relatively low number and heterogeneity of the intestinal transplant patients.

CDR1 is given as MGHRA and CDR2 as YSYEKL, both from the germline V gene. V and J are truncated by 1 base and 8 bases respectively, leaving an intervening sequence of 9 bases. From the cysteine through the phenylalanine, the CDR3 covers 13 amino acids. The retained sequence is limited to the CDR3, 39 bases, with the frame set at the first base. The method was the immunoSEQ multiplex PCR assay. For most patients, genomic DNA was isolated with the Qiagen DNeasy Blood and Tissue Kit and shipped frozen to Adaptive Biotechnologies for TCR sequencing. For most patients, genomic DNA was subjected to high-throughput TCR-beta CDR3 sequencing by Adaptive Biotechnologies. The paper's data handling went like this. TCR sequencing data were retrieved from Adaptive's ImmunoSEQ software for about 17 patients, whereas a few other patients were processed with MiXCR and VDJtools. CD4 versus CD8 sorting errors were corrected by removing sequences found in both subsets at a frequency ratio below 5:1. Because the origin of CDR3 nucleotide sequences shared between donor and recipient could not be assigned, those sequences were removed. To count as alloreactive, a clone needed at least 2-fold expansion over unstimulated cells and a minimum CFSE-low frequency of 0.002% (template counts) or 0.001% (read counts). Clones were considered mappable if detected in sequenced pre-transplant spleen, lymph node, or MLR CFSE-low populations of the donor or recipient. Cumulative frequency of alloreactive clones was calculated as a percentage of all sequences weighted by copy number. Drawn from immuneACCESS, this table holds only the in-frame rearrangements with V and J called that TCRdb kept. Clones are partly lost; checked studies trace under half to an unresolved V gene and leave the rest unexplained. V and J calls plus clone size are reproduced from that table; the DNA served to infer D and trimming. For this sample the table gives some 100,000 clones, of which 85% to 95% were detected only once. In total, the top ten clones hold roughly 0.07% of the sample.

Taken with the paper, the label for time point translates to: cells obtained before transplantation from donor or recipient. CD3+CD4+ and CD3+CD8+ populations were FACS-sorted from unstimulated pre-transplant donor and recipient cells taken from spleen or lymph nodes. The source material was unstimulated CD8+ T cells sorted from spleen or lymph node cells, sampled before transplant. This TCR derives from a human donor who was the organ donor for an intestinal transplant. Rearrangement joined TRBV4-1 to TRBJ2-1, with the D gene not confidently named. The CDR3 reads as follows: CASSQAGPDEQFF. The base sequence is TGCGCCAGCAGCCAAGCTGGGCCGGATGAGCAGTTCTTC.